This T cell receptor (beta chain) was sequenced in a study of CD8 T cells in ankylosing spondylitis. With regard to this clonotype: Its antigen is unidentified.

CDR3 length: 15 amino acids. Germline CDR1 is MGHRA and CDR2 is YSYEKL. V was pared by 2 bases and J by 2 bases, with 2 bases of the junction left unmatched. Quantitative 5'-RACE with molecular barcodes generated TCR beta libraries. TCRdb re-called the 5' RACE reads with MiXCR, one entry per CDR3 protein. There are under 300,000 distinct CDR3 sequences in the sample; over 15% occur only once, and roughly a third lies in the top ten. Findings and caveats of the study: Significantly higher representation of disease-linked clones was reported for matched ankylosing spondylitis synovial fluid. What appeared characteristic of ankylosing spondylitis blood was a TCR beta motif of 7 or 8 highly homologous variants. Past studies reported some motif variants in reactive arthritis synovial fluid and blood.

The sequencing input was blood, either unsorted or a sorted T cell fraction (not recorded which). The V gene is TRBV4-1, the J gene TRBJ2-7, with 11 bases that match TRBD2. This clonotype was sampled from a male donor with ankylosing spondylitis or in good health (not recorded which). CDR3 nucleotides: TGCGCCAGCAGCCAAACTAGCGGGAGCCCCTACGAGCAGTACTTC. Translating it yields CASSQTSGSPYEQYF.